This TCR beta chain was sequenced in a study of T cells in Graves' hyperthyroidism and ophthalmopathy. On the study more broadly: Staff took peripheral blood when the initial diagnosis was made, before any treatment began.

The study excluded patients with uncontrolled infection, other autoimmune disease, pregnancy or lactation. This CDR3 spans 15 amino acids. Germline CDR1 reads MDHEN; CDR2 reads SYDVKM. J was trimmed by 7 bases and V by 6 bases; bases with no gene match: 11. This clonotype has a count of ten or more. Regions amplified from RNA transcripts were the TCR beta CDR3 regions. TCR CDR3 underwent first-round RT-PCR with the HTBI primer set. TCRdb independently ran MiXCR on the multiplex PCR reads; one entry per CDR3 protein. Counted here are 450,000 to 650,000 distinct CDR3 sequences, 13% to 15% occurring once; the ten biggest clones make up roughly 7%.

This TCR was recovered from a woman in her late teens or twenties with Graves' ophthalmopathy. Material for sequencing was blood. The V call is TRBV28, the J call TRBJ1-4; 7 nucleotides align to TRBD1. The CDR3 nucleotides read TGTGCCAGCAGCTTAGGCGGGACAGATCTTGAAAAACTGTTTTTT. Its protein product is CASSLGGTDLEKLFF.